This note documents a single T cell receptor (beta chain) sequence. Its antigen is as yet unknown. Germline V gene data show CDR1 as LGHNA and CDR2 as YNFKEQ. The CDR3 contains 16 residues. With 2 bases removed from V and 0 bases from J, the gap between germline ends came to 13 bases. With 60 Vbeta and 13 Jbeta primers, the PCR was carried out. Profiled with immunoSEQ multiplex PCR; TCRdb holds only in-frame clones, not every one. The table has roughly 150,000 clones, roughly 85% seen once. This sample is part of a study of cytomegalovirus exposure and HLA in healthy donors. The study, taken as a whole, reports: The dataset shows that most TCR sequences were rare, while some public TCRs occurred in many donors. HLA alleles showed associations with some 17,000 TCR beta sequences in a later analysis, at a 0.05 false discovery rate.

The source of this sequence is a man younger than 40 in good health and CMV-seropositive. The chain uses TRBV4-2 and TRBJ1-1; no clear D. Sequencing used PBMCs. CDR3 sequence (DNA): TGTGCCAGCAGCCAAACCGTCGCGTCTATGAACACTGAAGCTTTCTTT. Amino acid sequence: CASSQTVASMNTEAFF.